The 8 T cell receptor beta chains listed next were all sequenced from one sample in a study of tumor and adjacent non-tumor tissue in lung cancer. No cell sorting was done before RNA was extracted from the tissue. TCRbeta libraries were built with three rounds of nested PCR, modified from ARM-PCR. TCRdb re-called the multiplex PCR reads with MiXCR, one entry per CDR3 protein. In the table there are fewer than 120,000 distinct CDR3 sequences, about 87% of which are singletons. The sample consisted of lung tumor tissue. The receptor source for this set is a man in his sixties or seventies with non-small cell lung cancer.

Details on this clonotype: One end of the junction does not line up with germline, which may come from a read error. This chain connects TRBV13 to TRBJ2-7, with a possible D match to TRBD2 (7 bases). Germline V gene lookup returns CDR1 PRHDT and CDR2 FYEKMQ (reference sequence). This CDR3 is built from 13 residues. CDR3 residues: CASSSTTGGEQHF. The DNA for the CDR3 is TGTGCAAGCAGCTCAACCACGGGGGGCGAGCAGCACTTC.

V is TRBV6-2 or TRBV6-3 and J is TRBJ2-1; D possibly corresponds to TRBD2 (5 bases). In germline, CDR1 is MNHEY, CDR2 SVGEGT. The CDR3 spans 15 residues. V shed 7 bases and J shed 6 bases, with 19 bases lying between them. The chain's CDR3 is CASTPRLSNTNEQFF. The DNA of the CDR3 is TGTGCCAGCACTCCGAGACTAAGCAATACCAATGAGCAGTTCTTC.

The V gene is TRBV10-2, the J gene TRBJ2-2, with a possible D match to TRBD1 (5 bases). The ends were cut back, 9 bases at V and 9 bases at J, with 20 bases in the middle. Per germline, CDR1 WSHSY and CDR2 SAAADI. This CDR3 is 14 amino acids long. Written as DNA, the CDR3 is TGCGCCAGAGGGCTAGTGGGGCCGAGGTGGGAGCTGTTTTTT. It translates to CARGLVGPRWELFF.

Notes on this clonotype: As the CDR3 is not closed by the conserved phenylalanine or tryptophan, this likely results from a read error. The CDR3 DNA reads TGCAGCGCCCGGGGGACGAAGCCCGAGCAGTACCTC. It codes for CSARGTKPEQYL. The chain combines TRBV29-1 with TRBJ2-7; D is possibly TRBD2 (6 bases). The CDR3 is 12 amino acids. The ends were cut back, 7 bases at V and 6 bases at J, with 16 bases in the middle. Looked up from germline, CDR1 is SQVTM and CDR2 is ANQGSEA.

This clonotype was seen a single time. This chain connects TRBV11-2 to TRBJ2-7; 7 bases map to TRBD2. V shed 5 bases and J 5 bases; nucleotides not matched to a gene: 9. The CDR3 length is 14 residues. Germline CDR1 and CDR2: SGHAT and FQNNGV. The CDR3, as DNA: TGTGCCAGCAGCCCGTCGCGGGGGTACGACGAGCAGTACTTC. Protein product: CASSPSRGYDEQYF.

Within the sample, this clonotype is large. This rearrangement joins TRBV6-6 to TRBJ1-3, with 10 bases lining up with TRBD1. The germline CDR1 and CDR2 sequences are MNHNY and SVGAGI (reference sequence). V shed 6 bases and J 4 bases; nucleotides not matched to a gene: 6. CDR3 length: 15 amino acids. As DNA, the CDR3 is TGTGCCAGCAGCATCTTGGGACAGGGGGGAAACACCATATATTTT. This translates into CASSILGQGGNTIYF.

This clonotype was seen only once. V gene TRBV20-1 combines with J gene TRBJ2-3, with 7 positions matching TRBD1. CDR1 DFQATT and CDR2 SNEGSKA come from the germline V gene (reference sequence). The CDR3 is made up of 12 amino acids. V lost 4 bases and J lost 11; bases outside the gene matches: 9. Here the CDR3 DNA reads TGCAGTGCTACCAGGGAGTGGGACAGGCAGTATTTT. Residues: CSATREWDRQYF.

This chain connects TRBV6-2 or TRBV6-3 to TRBJ2-6; 8 bases match TRBD2. Germline V lookup: CDR1 MNHEY, CDR2 SVGEGT. This CDR3 has 16 amino acids. V lost 10 bases to trimming and J lost 3 bases; unmatched junction nucleotides: 11. CDR3 protein: CATDLAGPVGANVLTF. The CDR3 coding sequence is TGTGCCACCGACCTAGCGGGTCCAGTTGGGGCCAACGTCCTGACTTTC.